This is a list of T cell receptor beta chains from one sample in a study of blood T cell repertoires in COVID-19. Generated by immunoSEQ multiplex PCR, the TCRdb table keeps only in-frame clones and is missing some. The table shows over 95,000 clones, with around 74% occurring only once. The material sequenced was peripheral blood. Every receptor here comes from an elderly woman with active or convalescent COVID-19. Each CDR3 is given with its conserved first and last residue. Fields, in order: V gene, J gene, clone size, CDR3 protein. Some rows mark clone size as missing; the rest say once, few, many or name a class of expanded clone.

TRBV7-9	TRBJ2-1	.	CASSRTITSGSGNEQFF
TRBV5-8	TRBJ2-3	once	CASSPGSPFTDTQYF
TRBV7-2	TRBJ2-2	.	CASSFYPNTGELFF
TRBV7-9	TRBJ2-1	.	CASSPRTSGSLGNEQFF
TRBV11-2	TRBJ2-7	.	CASSKGLAGGYEQYF
TRBV5-6	TRBJ1-1	.	CASSWTIGGTGTEAFF
TRBV10-3	TRBJ1-5	.	CAISEQGYNQPQHF
TRBV19	TRBJ2-1	.	CASSIARDNEQFF
TRBV2	TRBJ2-1	.	CASRALAGGDNEQFF
TRBV4-1	TRBJ2-7	.	CASSQDGQGAQSYEQYF
TRBV19	TRBJ2-3	.	CASSKGTSGSQADTQYF
TRBV11-2	TRBJ2-1	.	CASRRLAGGYNEQFF
TRBV5-5	TRBJ2-5	few	CASSLDRGALVTQYF
TRBV6-2/TRBV6-3	TRBJ2-2	.	CASSPSGTGDAGELFF
TRBV4-1	TRBJ2-3	.	CASSQDWGVPDTQYF
TRBV5-1	TRBJ2-7	.	CASSSAGTGGNEQYF
TRBV6-2/TRBV6-3	TRBJ1-5	.	CASSYSPSQPQHF
TRBV4-2	TRBJ1-6	.	CASTIRQGSDSPLHF
TRBV5-1	TRBJ2-1	.	CASTIIAGNYNEQFF
TRBV5-1	TRBJ1-1	few	CASSSGGPNTEAFF
TRBV7-6	TRBJ1-6	.	CASSLRGKNNSPLHF
TRBV12-5	TRBJ1-1	.	CASGIDRGNTEAFF
TRBV7-3	TRBJ1-1	.	CASSSSSGPAGEAFF
TRBV5-1	TRBJ2-1	.	CASSPNRGSNEQFF
TRBV5-1	TRBJ2-2	.	CASSQPGAGELFF
TRBV2	TRBJ2-1	.	CASSEGGGLYNEQFF
TRBV2	TRBJ1-5	.	CASSTVRDNQPQHF
TRBV6-5	TRBJ2-3	once	CASKLAGDKRQYF
TRBV5-5	TRBJ2-7	.	CASSLEGLVGLYYEQYF
TRBV27	TRBJ1-2	.	CASSSPRQGGYGYTF
TRBV7-2	TRBJ1-5	.	CAGARDSHNQPQHF
TRBV28	TRBJ2-7	.	CASRVSRDPYEQYF
TRBV6-5	TRBJ2-1	few	CASSFSGGNNEQFF
TRBV27	TRBJ2-7	.	CASWTSGRDYEQYF
TRBV5-1	TRBJ2-7	.	CASSLGLAASSYEQYF
TRBV3-1/TRBV3-2	TRBJ2-3	.	CASSQSGHPSTDTQYF
TRBV30	TRBJ2-3	.	CAWSVSMPGTSTDTQYF
TRBV29-1	TRBJ1-2	.	CSVEGGLNYGYTF
TRBV5-5	TRBJ1-3	.	CASTPFREGASGNTIYF
TRBV9	TRBJ2-5	.	CASSVEMTGGRETQYF
TRBV5-1	TRBJ1-3	.	CASSTGSGNTIYF
TRBV5-1	TRBJ2-1	.	CASRQGLAGANEQFF
TRBV5-8	TRBJ2-1	.	CASSLYGGSGNEQFF
TRBV5-5	TRBJ2-1	few	CASSYGTDRTSGSLDEQFF
TRBV25-1	TRBJ2-3	.	CASSEGRARTDTQYF
TRBV6-5	TRBJ1-2	once	CASSPVLGQGPRYTF
TRBV15	TRBJ2-1	.	CATSSLRTTYNEQFF
TRBV24-1	TRBJ2-1	.	CATSDFVKGTDNEQFF
TRBV6-5	TRBJ2-7	.	CASSYSLAAYEQYF
TRBV9	TRBJ1-3	.	CASSGSGQTGNTIYF
TRBV28	TRBJ2-7	.	CASSSHAGTGFSYEQYF
TRBV19	TRBJ2-1	.	CASSQTSAGGHEQFF
TRBV20-1	TRBJ2-2	.	CSASYPGTATGELFF
TRBV4-2	TRBJ2-5	.	CASSQGAGSGALSGVNQYF